The present TCR beta chain was sequenced within a study of T cell responses to AZD1222 COVID-19 vaccine. Study-level results: Recipients of two AZD1222 doses showed rising Spike-specific TCR breadth and depth. Sampling that yielded the repertoires occurred only after the peak T cell response. Targets within unmutated variant regions were reportedly found for nearly half of spike-specific TCRs. AZD1222 recipients seropositive at baseline numbered only six.

Concerning this clone itself: Its cognate antigen is unknown.

The CDR3 has 14 amino acids. CDR1 SGHAT and CDR2 FQNNGV come from the germline V gene. V was pared by 5 bases and J by 4 bases, with 7 bases of the junction left unmatched. TCRdb's table, derived via immunoSEQ multiplex PCR, lists solely in-frame clones and lacks some. The repertoire has roughly 80,000 clones, about 89% of them found once; the top ten carry 4.5% to 5.5%. The J gene is TRBJ1-1, the V gene TRBV11-2; 7 nucleotides line up with TRBD1. The material sequenced was peripheral blood, taken on day 0 of MenACWY control vaccination. The receptor's source is an adult in good health. The CDR3, as DNA: TGTGCCAGCAGCATGACAGGGATTGGCACTGAAGCTTTCTTT. Protein product: CASSMTGIGTEAFF.